This T cell receptor (beta chain) was sequenced for a study of patients and donors after allogeneic stem cell transplantation. The junction had 4 bases not matched to a gene; V was cut back by 2 bases and J by 3 bases. The CDR3 totals 14 residues. CDR1 is DFQATT and CDR2 is SNEGSKA in the germline V gene (reference sequence). TCRdb passed the RT-PCR reads through MiXCR, listing each CDR3 protein once. This table holds fewer than 180,000 distinct CDR3 sequences, about a third found once. The rearrangement joins TRBV20-1 to TRBJ1-5; 7 bases line up with TRBD1. The receptor's source is a human donor who was either an allogeneic HSCT recipient or a stem cell or donor lymphocyte infusion donor (not recorded which). It is not recorded whose cells these are; they may come from a transplant donor. The sample was blood, either unsorted or a sorted T cell fraction (not recorded which). The CDR3 is CSARPGQINQPQHF. The CDR3, as DNA: TGCAGTGCTAGACCGGGACAGATCAATCAGCCCCAGCATTTT.